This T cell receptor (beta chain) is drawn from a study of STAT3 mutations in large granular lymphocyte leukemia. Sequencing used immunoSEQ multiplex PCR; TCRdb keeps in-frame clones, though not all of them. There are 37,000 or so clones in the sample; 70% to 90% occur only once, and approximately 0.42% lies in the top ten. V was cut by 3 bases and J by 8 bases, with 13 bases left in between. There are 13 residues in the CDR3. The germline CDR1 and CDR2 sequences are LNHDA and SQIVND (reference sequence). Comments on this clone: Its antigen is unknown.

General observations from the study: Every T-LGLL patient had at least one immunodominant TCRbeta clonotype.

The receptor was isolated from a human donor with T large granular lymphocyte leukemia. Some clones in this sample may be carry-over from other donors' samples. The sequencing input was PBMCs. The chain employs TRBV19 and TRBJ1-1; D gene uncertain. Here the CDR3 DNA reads TGTGCCAGTAGTATCGTTGCATTCGCCGAAGCTTTCTTT. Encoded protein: CASSIVAFAEAFF.